This is a list of T cell receptor beta chains from one sample in a study of T-cell memory formation after mild COVID-19. TCRdb re-derived calls from the 5' RACE reads in MiXCR, one entry per CDR3 protein. This sample has about 470,000 distinct CDR3 sequences, with 20% to 30% found just once. Sample: PBMCs or a T cell subset sorted from them (not recorded which). The receptors were gathered from an adult woman who had mild COVID-19 (a few samples of this study predate the infection). Cell type and time point are not known. CDR3s include the opening cysteine and the closing phenylalanine or tryptophan. The D gene is left open where the match is weak. Clone size is given for some rows only: seen once, a few or many times, or a class if the clone is expanded.

size	D	V	J	CDR3	DNA
many	.	TRBV12-3/TRBV12-4	TRBJ2-7	CASSQNYEQYF	TGTGCCAGCAGCCAAAACTACGAGCAGTACTTC
few	.	TRBV7-9	TRBJ2-3	CASSLWNGMSGTQYF	TGTGCCAGCAGCTTATGGAACGGGATGTCGGGTACGCAGTATTTT
.	.	TRBV20-1	TRBJ1-1	CSAREFSGQAIPEAFF	TGCAGTGCTAGAGAGTTTTCTGGGCAGGCCATCCCAGAAGCTTTCTTT
few	TRBD1	TRBV7-9	TRBJ2-1	CARSPGQGHNEQFF	TGTGCCAGATCTCCGGGACAGGGACACAATGAGCAGTTCTTC
few	.	TRBV4-1	TRBJ2-4	CASSRGLEDKNIQYF	TGCGCCAGCAGCCGTGGTTTAGAGGACAAAAACATTCAGTACTTC
.	.	TRBV9	TRBJ2-7	CASSVSSSWEQYF	TGTGCCAGCAGCGTGAGTAGTTCGTGGGAGCAGTACTTC
many	TRBD1	TRBV20-1	TRBJ2-1	CSAHVDRTYSYNEQFF	TGCAGTGCCCACGTGGACAGGACCTACTCCTACAATGAGCAGTTCTTC
.	.	TRBV4-2	TRBJ2-3	CASSQDDSLPDTQYF	TGTGCCAGCAGCCAAGATGATTCCCTCCCAGATACGCAGTATTTT
.	TRBD2	TRBV12-3/TRBV12-4	TRBJ2-1	CASSSPGLAGGGVDNEQFF	TGTGCCAGCAGTTCACCGGGACTAGCGGGAGGGGGGGTGGACAATGAGCAGTTCTTC
.	.	TRBV29-1	TRBJ2-7	CSVARGYEQYF	TGCAGCGTTGCACGGGGTTACGAGCAGTACTTC
few	TRBD1	TRBV15	TRBJ2-7	CATSQGQGFYEQYF	TGTGCCACCAGTCAGGGACAGGGGTTCTACGAGCAGTACTTC
few	TRBD2	TRBV6-6	TRBJ2-1	CASSHGLAGSTYNEQFF	TGTGCCAGCAGCCACGGGCTAGCGGGGAGCACCTACAATGAGCAGTTCTTC
.	.	TRBV5-1	TRBJ1-1	CASRSGGKNTEAFF	TGCGCCAGCAGATCGGGGGGGAAGAACACTGAAGCTTTCTTT
.	.	TRBV3-1	TRBJ1-4	CASSPTGRTIEKLFF	TGTGCCAGCAGCCCAACAGGGCGTACGATTGAAAAACTGTTTTTT
few	.	TRBV7-9	TRBJ2-5	CASIVGMGPQETQYF	TGTGCCAGCATCGTCGGGATGGGGCCTCAAGAGACCCAGTACTTC
few	TRBD2	TRBV5-4	TRBJ2-1	CASSHLTSGGAMWDNEQFF	TGTGCCAGCAGCCACCTCACTAGCGGGGGGGCCATGTGGGACAATGAGCAGTTCTTC
.	.	TRBV7-2	TRBJ1-3	CASSPLEGPGNTIYF	TGTGCCAGCAGCCCTCTGGAGGGGCCTGGAAACACCATATATTTT
once	.	TRBV12-3/TRBV12-4	TRBJ2-2	CASSSDGATGELFF	TGTGCCAGCAGCTCAGACGGGGCCACCGGGGAGCTGTTTTTT
.	TRBD1	TRBV11-1	TRBJ1-2	CASSKPGQGARGYTF	TGTGCCAGCAGCAAGCCGGGACAGGGGGCGCGGGGCTACACCTTC
few	TRBD1	TRBV10-3	TRBJ1-3	CAISEGQGLSGNTIYF	TGTGCCATCAGTGAGGGACAGGGCCTCTCTGGAAACACCATATATTTT
.	.	TRBV6-5	TRBJ1-6	CASSPRGGMGSPLHF	TGTGCCAGCAGTCCCCGCGGGGGGATGGGTTCACCCCTCCACTTT
few	.	TRBV27	TRBJ2-7	CASIVTGPPPREQYF	TGTGCCAGCATTGTGACAGGTCCTCCTCCTCGCGAGCAGTACTTC
few	TRBD2	TRBV20-1	TRBJ2-5	CAGRAYETQYF	TGTGCCGGGAGGGCCTATGAGACCCAGTACTTC
few	.	TRBV5-5	TRBJ2-1	CASSLGGGSPYNEQFF	TGTGCCAGCAGCTTGGGCGGAGGCAGCCCCTACAATGAGCAGTTCTTC
few	.	TRBV20-1	TRBJ2-7	CSAGDTSYEQYF	TGCAGTGCCGGGGACACCTCCTACGAGCAGTACTTC
many	.	TRBV11-1	TRBJ2-2	CASSNSRGSTGELFF	TGTGCCAGCAGCAATTCCAGGGGTAGCACCGGGGAGCTGTTTTTT
few	TRBD1	TRBV10-2	TRBJ2-7	CASTDTGAGEQYF	TGCGCCAGCACTGATACAGGGGCTGGCGAGCAGTACTTC
.	.	TRBV5-6	TRBJ1-1	CASSLPSLTGSTEAFF	TGTGCCAGCAGCTTGCCTTCGCTAACAGGGTCCACTGAAGCTTTCTTT
.	.	TRBV11-2	TRBJ2-1	CASSSTPLRSGLNEQFF	TGTGCCAGCAGCTCTACCCCCCTGCGCTCCGGGCTAAATGAGCAGTTCTTC
.	.	TRBV12-3/TRBV12-4	TRBJ1-6	CASSRPGAYSPLHF	TGTGCCAGCAGCAGACCAGGCGCTTATTCACCCCTCCACTTT
few	TRBD1	TRBV7-2	TRBJ2-7	CASSPGTGGIEQYF	TGTGCCAGCAGCCCCGGGACAGGGGGTATCGAGCAGTACTTC
few	.	TRBV24-1	TRBJ1-1	CATSDNHNTEAFF	TGTGCCACCAGTGATAATCATAACACTGAAGCTTTCTTT
few	.	TRBV6-2/TRBV6-3	TRBJ2-1	CASSYLYSEQFF	TGTGCCAGCAGTTACTTGTACAGTGAGCAGTTCTTC
.	.	TRBV12-3/TRBV12-4	TRBJ2-3	CASGLRASDNGDTQYF	TGTGCCAGCGGGTTGAGGGCCTCAGACAATGGAGATACGCAGTATTTT
few	.	TRBV30	TRBJ1-1	CAWGGLGSANTEAFF	TGTGCCTGGGGGGGGTTGGGATCTGCGAACACTGAAGCTTTCTTT
.	TRBD2	TRBV19	TRBJ2-7	CASSIVGTSSYEQYF	TGTGCCAGTAGTATCGTCGGGACTAGCTCCTACGAGCAGTACTTC
few	.	TRBV7-2	TRBJ1-2	CASSLRVRTRGYTF	TGTGCCAGCAGCTTACGAGTCCGGACGAGGGGCTACACCTTC
.	TRBD2	TRBV7-9	TRBJ2-1	CASRLAGAHEQFF	TGTGCCAGCAGACTAGCGGGGGCCCATGAGCAGTTCTTC
.	TRBD2	TRBV4-3	TRBJ2-3	CASSQDLGGRATDTQYF	TGCGCCAGCAGCCAAGATTTGGGCGGGAGGGCAACAGACACGCAGTATTTT
few	TRBD1	TRBV3-1	TRBJ1-2	CASSQNTGVLVYGYTF	TGTGCCAGCAGCCAGAACACAGGGGTGTTAGTCTATGGCTACACCTTC
few	.	TRBV7-9	TRBJ2-2	CASRIAWTGELFF	TGTGCCAGCCGAATAGCCTGGACCGGGGAGCTGTTTTTT
.	TRBD2	TRBV5-6	TRBJ2-1	CASSLSGGVSYNEQFF	TGTGCCAGCAGCCTTAGCGGGGGGGTCTCCTACAATGAGCAGTTCTTC
.	.	TRBV6-6	TRBJ2-1	CASSYDLAGGVNEQFF	TGTGCCAGCAGTTACGATTTGGCAGGAGGCGTCAATGAGCAGTTCTTC
.	.	TRBV11-3	TRBJ2-1	CASSLDGSVPGNEQFF	TGTGCCAGCAGCTTAGATGGGTCAGTCCCAGGTAATGAGCAGTTCTTC